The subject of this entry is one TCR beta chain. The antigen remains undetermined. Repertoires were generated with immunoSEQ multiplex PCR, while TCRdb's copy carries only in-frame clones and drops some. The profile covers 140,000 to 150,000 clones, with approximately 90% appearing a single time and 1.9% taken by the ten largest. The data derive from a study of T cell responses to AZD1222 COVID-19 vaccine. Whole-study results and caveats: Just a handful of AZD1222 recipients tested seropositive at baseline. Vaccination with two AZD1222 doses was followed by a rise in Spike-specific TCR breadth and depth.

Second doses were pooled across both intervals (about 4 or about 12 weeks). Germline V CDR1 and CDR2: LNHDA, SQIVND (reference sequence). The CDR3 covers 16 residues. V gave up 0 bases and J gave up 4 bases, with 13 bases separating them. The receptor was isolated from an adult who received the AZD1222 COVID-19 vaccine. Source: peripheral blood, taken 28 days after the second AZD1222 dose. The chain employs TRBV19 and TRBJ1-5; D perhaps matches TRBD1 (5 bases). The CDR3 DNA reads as TGTGCCAGTAGTATAGATCCCCGACAGAAGAATCAGCCCCAGCATTTT. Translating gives CASSIDPRQKNQPQHF. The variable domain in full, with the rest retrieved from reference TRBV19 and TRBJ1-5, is DGGITQSPKYLFRKEGQNVTLSCEQNLNHDAMYWYRQDPGQGLRLIYYSQIVNDFQKGDIAEGYSVSREKKESFPLTVTSAQKNPTAFYLCASSIDPRQKNQPQHFGDGTRLSIL.